This is a list of T cell receptor beta chains from one sample in a study of cytomegalovirus exposure and HLA in healthy donors. TCRdb keeps only in-frame clones here, not all; method: immunoSEQ multiplex PCR. The sample yields 120,000 or so clones, 60% to 80% seen once. The specimen was PBMCs. The receptors were sampled from a man in his forties or fifties in good health and CMV-seropositive. The CDR3 runs from the conserved cysteine through the conserved F or W. Each record gives: clone size, D gene, J gene, V gene, CDR3 DNA, CDR3 protein. The D gene is left open where the match is weak. Only part of the rows carry a size: once, few, many, or a class if the clone is expanded.

- | - | TRBJ1-3 | TRBV6-5 | TGTGCCAGCATGGCAGGAATCTCTGGAAACACCATATATTTT | CASMAGISGNTIYF
- | TRBD2 | TRBJ2-2 | TRBV11-2 | TGTGCCAGCACCACGCGGGGGGCGGGAGAGAGCGGGGAGCTGTTTTTT | CASTTRGAGESGELFF
- | - | TRBJ1-1 | TRBV5-1 | TGCGCCAGCAGCTTGGTCCCAGGGGTGGAACGCACTGAAGCTTTCTTT | CASSLVPGVERTEAFF
once | TRBD1 | TRBJ2-7 | TRBV5-4 | TGTGCCAGCAGCACAGGGGGCGCTTCCTACGAGCAGTACTTC | CASSTGGASYEQYF
- | - | TRBJ1-2 | TRBV7-6 | TGTGCCAGCAGCTCCCGGGTTCTTGGGGGCTACACCTTC | CASSSRVLGGYTF
- | - | TRBJ1-5 | TRBV6-1 | TGTGCCAGCAGTGACCGGGTAGGAAATCAGCCCCAGCATTTT | CASSDRVGNQPQHF
- | TRBD1 | TRBJ2-6 | TRBV19 | TGTGCCAGTAGGATACAGGGGGCTTCTGGGGCCAACGTCCTGACTTTC | CASRIQGASGANVLTF
- | - | TRBJ1-1 | TRBV5-1 | TGCGCCAGCAGCCTCCTGAGGATTGGCACTGAAGCTTTCTTT | CASSLLRIGTEAFF
- | - | TRBJ1-1 | TRBV4-1 | TGCGCCAGCAGCCAATTAGAGACAGAAAAAGCTTTCTTT | CASSQLETEKAFF
- | - | TRBJ2-7 | TRBV19 | TGTGCCACCGCAACCTACGCCCGGGGGGCGGTCTACGAGCAGTACTTC | CATATYARGAVYEQYF
- | TRBD1 | TRBJ2-5 | TRBV5-1 | TGCGCCAGCAGCGGTGCAGGGGGACAAGAGACCCAGTACTTC | CASSGAGGQETQYF
- | - | TRBJ1-6 | TRBV5-4 | TGTGCCAGCAGCTTGGATACAGGGAGCATTAATTCACCCCTCCACTTT | CASSLDTGSINSPLHF